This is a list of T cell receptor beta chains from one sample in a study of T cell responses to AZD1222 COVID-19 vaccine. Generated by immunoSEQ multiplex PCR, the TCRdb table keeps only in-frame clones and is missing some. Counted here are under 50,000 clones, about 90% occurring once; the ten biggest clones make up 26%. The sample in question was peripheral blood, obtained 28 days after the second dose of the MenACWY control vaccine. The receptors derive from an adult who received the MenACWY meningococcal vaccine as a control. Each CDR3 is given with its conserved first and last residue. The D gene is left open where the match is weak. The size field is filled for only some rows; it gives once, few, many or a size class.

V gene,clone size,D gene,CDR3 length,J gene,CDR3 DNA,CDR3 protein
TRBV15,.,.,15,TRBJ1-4,TGTGCCACCAGCAGCGGATTAGGGACTAATGAAAAACTGTTTTTT,CATSSGLGTNEKLFF
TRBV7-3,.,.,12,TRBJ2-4,TGTGCCAGCAGCGCCGCCGGGGACATTCAGTACTTC,CASSAAGDIQYF
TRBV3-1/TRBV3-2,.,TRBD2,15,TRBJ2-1,TGTGCCAGCAGCCAAGTACCTAGCGGGAGCGGTGAGCAGTTCTTC,CASSQVPSGSGEQFF
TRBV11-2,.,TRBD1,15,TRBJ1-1,TGTGCCAGCAGATCTCGCAGGGGGTGGAACACTGAAGCTTTCTTT,CASRSRRGWNTEAFF
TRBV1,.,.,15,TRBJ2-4,TGCACCAGCAGCCAGACTAGCGAGTACAAAAACATTCAGTACTTC,CTSSQTSEYKNIQYF
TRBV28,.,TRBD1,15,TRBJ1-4,TGTGCCAGCAGTTTACTAGGGACAGGGGTTGAAAAACTGTTTTTT,CASSLLGTGVEKLFF
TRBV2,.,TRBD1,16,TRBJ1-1,TGTGCCAGCAGTTCCCAAAGGACAGGGAGCGGCACTGAAGCTTTCTTT,CASSSQRTGSGTEAFF
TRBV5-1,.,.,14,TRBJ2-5,TGCGCCAGCAGAAGGGACCCTGACTTGGAGACCCAGTACTTC,CASRRDPDLETQYF
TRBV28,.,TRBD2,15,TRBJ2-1,TGTGCCAGCAGTTTATATGCGGGAGGGCGGCGTGAGCAGTTCTTC,CASSLYAGGRREQFF
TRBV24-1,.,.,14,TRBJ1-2,TGTGCCACCAGTGAAATAGACCGAAGCTATGGCTACACCTTC,CATSEIDRSYGYTF
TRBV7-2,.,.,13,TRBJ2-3,TGTGCCAGCAGTTTCTCCTCCGGAGATACGCAGTATTTT,CASSFSSGDTQYF
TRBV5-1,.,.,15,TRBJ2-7,TGCGCCAGCAGCGCGGACAGACTGAGATCCTACGAGCAGTACTTC,CASSADRLRSYEQYF
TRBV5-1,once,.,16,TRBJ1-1,TGCGCCAGCAGACACCAGGTTCCTCTCGGGAACACTGAAGCTTTCTTT,CASRHQVPLGNTEAFF
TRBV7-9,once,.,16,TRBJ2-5,TGTGCCAGCAGCTTAGGTAGCGAAGGAAGGCGAGAGACCCAGTACTTC,CASSLGSEGRRETQYF
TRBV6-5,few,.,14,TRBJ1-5,TGTGCCAGCAGTCTCCGGGGTAGTGGCCAGCCCCAGCATTTT,CASSLRGSGQPQHF
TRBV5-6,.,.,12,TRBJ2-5,TGTGCCAGCAGCTTGGGACAGGAGACCCAGTACTTC,CASSLGQETQYF
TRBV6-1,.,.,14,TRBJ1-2,TGTGCCAGCAGTGAAGTCAGCCGCTTCTATGGCTACACCTTC,CASSEVSRFYGYTF
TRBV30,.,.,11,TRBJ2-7,TGTGCCTGGAGTTCGATTTACGAGCAGTACTTC,CAWSSIYEQYF
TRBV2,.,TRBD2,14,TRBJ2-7,TGTGCCAGCAGGACTAGCACGAGCTCCTACGAGCAGTACTTC,CASRTSTSSYEQYF
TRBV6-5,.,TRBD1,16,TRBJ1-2,TGTGCCAGCAGTTACTCCCCGGACAGGACTAACTATGGCTACACCTTC,CASSYSPDRTNYGYTF
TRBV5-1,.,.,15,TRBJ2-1,TGCGCCAGCAGCCTACAGGGACACTCGGTGTCTGAGCAGTTCTTC,CASSLQGHSVSEQFF
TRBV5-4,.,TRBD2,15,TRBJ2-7,TGTGCCAGCAGCTTTTTGACTAGCGGGAGATACGAGCAGTACTTC,CASSFLTSGRYEQYF
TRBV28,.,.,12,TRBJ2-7,TGTGCCTCCGGGGCAGGGTGGTACGAGCAGTACTTC,CASGAGWYEQYF
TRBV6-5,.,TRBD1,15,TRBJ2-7,TGTGCCAGCCACACAAGGCAGGGGGCCCTCTACGAGCAGTACTTC,CASHTRQGALYEQYF
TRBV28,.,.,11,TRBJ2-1,TGTGCCAGCAGTTGGATTAATGAGCAGTTCTTC,CASSWINEQFF
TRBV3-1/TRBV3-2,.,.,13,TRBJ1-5,TGTGCCAGCAGCCGTGGGCCCGATCAGCCCCAGCATTTT,CASSRGPDQPQHF
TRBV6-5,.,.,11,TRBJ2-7,TGTGCCAGCGGACAATCCTACGAGCAGTACTTC,CASGQSYEQYF
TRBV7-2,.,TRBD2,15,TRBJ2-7,TGTGCCAGCAGCGTACCGACTAGCGGGAGAAACGAGCAGTACTTC,CASSVPTSGRNEQYF